A selection of T cell receptor beta chains follows, all from one sample in a study of glioma-infiltrating T cells. From the multiplex PCR reads, TCRdb called clonotypes with MiXCR, one entry per CDR3 protein. The table records approximately 110,000 distinct CDR3 sequences, roughly 24% of them present only once. Sequenced: glioma tissue, nonneoplastic brain tissue, or PBMCs (not recorded which). These receptors all stem from a human donor with low-grade glioma or glioblastoma, undergoing nonglioma brain surgery, or in good health (not recorded which). CDR3s include the opening cysteine and the closing phenylalanine or tryptophan. The D gene is left open where the match is weak. Clone size appears in some rows only: once, few, many, or a class for an expanded clone.

V: TRBV3-1
J: TRBJ1-3
length: 15
size: few
D: NA
CDR3: CASSQDQGPGNTIYF
DNA: TGTGCCAGCAGCCAAGATCAGGGGCCTGGAAACACCATATATTTT

V: TRBV7-9
J: TRBJ2-3
length: 15
size: NA
D: NA
CDR3: CASSLGSVAGGTQYF
DNA: TGTGCCAGCAGCTTGGGCAGCGTAGCAGGTGGTACGCAGTATTTT

V: TRBV15
J: TRBJ2-7
length: 14
size: many
D: NA
CDR3: CATSKDSSSYEQYF
DNA: TGTGCCACCAGCAAGGACTCGAGCTCCTACGAGCAGTACTTC

V: TRBV28
J: TRBJ2-7
length: 15
size: many
D: NA
CDR3: CASVADGTSGRGWYF
DNA: NA

V: TRBV6-6
J: TRBJ1-2
length: 14
size: many
D: NA
CDR3: CASSYLQGSYGYTF
DNA: TGTGCCAGCAGTTACCTACAGGGATCCTATGGCTACACCTTC

V: TRBV4-2
J: TRBJ2-7
length: 16
size: NA
D: TRBD1
CDR3: CASSQMTGLSSYEQYF
DNA: TGTGCCAGCAGCCAGATGACAGGGTTAAGCTCCTACGAGCAGTACTTC

V: TRBV4-1
J: TRBJ2-1
length: 19
size: many
D: TRBD2
CDR3: CASSPLGLAGGSSGDEQFF
DNA: TGCGCCAGCAGCCCTTTGGGACTAGCGGGAGGGTCATCGGGGGATGAGCAGTTCTTC

V: TRBV7-2
J: TRBJ2-7
length: 16
size: many
D: NA
CDR3: CASSLVSGLLTREQYF
DNA: TGTGCCAGCAGCTTAGTTTCTGGGTTGTTAACCCGGGAGCAGTACTTC

V: TRBV20-1
J: TRBJ1-2
length: 12
size: many
D: NA
CDR3: CSARVWAFDYTF
DNA: TGCAGTGCTAGGGTTTGGGCGTTTGACTACACCTTC

V: TRBV9
J: TRBJ1-2
length: 15
size: NA
D: TRBD1
CDR3: CASSPGTGINYGYTF
DNA: TGTGCCAGCAGCCCAGGGACAGGCATTAACTATGGCTACACCTTC

V: TRBV6-1
J: TRBJ2-3
length: 15
size: many
D: NA
CDR3: CASTTGQLITDTQYF
DNA: TGTGCCAGCACCACAGGGCAATTGATCACAGATACGCAGTATTTT

V: TRBV12-3/TRBV12-4
J: TRBJ2-1
length: 12
size: many
D: NA
CDR3: CASSFSGNEQFF
DNA: TGTGCCAGCAGCTTTTCCGGCAATGAGCAGTTCTTC

V: TRBV6-1
J: TRBJ1-1
length: 13
size: many
D: NA
CDR3: CASRGGSNAEAFF
DNA: TGTGCCAGCAGGGGGGGATCAAACGCTGAAGCTTTCTTT

V: TRBV24-1
J: TRBJ2-5
length: 12
size: many
D: NA
CDR3: CATSGFAETQYF
DNA: TGTGCCACCAGTGGATTCGCAGAGACCCAGTACTTC

V: TRBV19
J: TRBJ1-2
length: 15
size: many
D: NA
CDR3: CASSIRGVANYGYTF
DNA: TGTGCCAGTAGTATTCGTGGGGTGGCAAACTATGGCTACACCTTC

V: TRBV5-1
J: TRBJ2-5
length: 15
size: many
D: TRBD1
CDR3: CASSRGQGARETQYF
DNA: TGCGCCAGCAGCCGAGGACAGGGGGCGAGAGAGACCCAGTACTTC

V: TRBV6-2/TRBV6-3
J: TRBJ2-3
length: 16
size: NA
D: TRBD2
CDR3: CASRLAGGPGSDTQYF
DNA: TGTGCCAGCAGGCTAGCGGGAGGGCCAGGGTCAGATACGCAGTATTTT

V: TRBV6-2/TRBV6-3
J: TRBJ1-5
length: 14
size: NA
D: NA
CDR3: CASSKPTGNHPQHF
DNA: TGTGCCAGCAGTAAGCCCACGGGAAATCACCCCCAGCATTTT

V: TRBV5-4
J: TRBJ2-3
length: 15
size: few
D: NA
CDR3: CASSTKSINTDTQYF
DNA: TGTGCCAGCAGCACTAAATCCATCAACACAGATACGCAGTATTTT

V: TRBV7-3
J: TRBJ2-2
length: 14
size: NA
D: NA
CDR3: CASSPQTDTGELFF
DNA: TGTGCCAGCAGCCCTCAGACCGACACCGGGGAGCTGTTTTTT

V: TRBV6-6
J: TRBJ2-4
length: 14
size: many
D: NA
CDR3: CASSYGTAKNIQYF
DNA: TGTGCCAGCAGTTACGGGACAGCCAAAAACATTCAGTACTTC

V: TRBV30
J: TRBJ2-1
length: 13
size: few
D: NA
CDR3: CAWSLSSANEQFF
DNA: TGTGCCTGGAGTCTTAGTTCGGCCAATGAGCAGTTCTTC

V: TRBV7-9
J: TRBJ1-1
length: 14
size: many
D: NA
CDR3: CASSLAAGYSGAFF
DNA: TGTGCCAGCAGCTTAGCGGCGGGCTACTCTGGAGCTTTCTTT

V: TRBV20-1
J: TRBJ2-7
length: 13
size: many
D: NA
CDR3: CSARAPMSYEQYF
DNA: TGCAGTGCTAGAGCCCCGATGAGTTACGAGCAGTACTTC

V: TRBV3-1
J: TRBJ1-1
length: 11
size: many
D: NA
CDR3: CASSQTGEAFF
DNA: TGTGCCAGCAGCCAGACCGGTGAAGCTTTCTTT

V: TRBV30
J: TRBJ2-5
length: 14
size: NA
D: TRBD2
CDR3: CAWQTSGTQETQYF
DNA: TGTGCCTGGCAGACTAGCGGGACCCAAGAGACCCAGTACTTC

V: TRBV4-2
J: TRBJ1-1
length: 16
size: few
D: TRBD1
CDR3: CASSQDNGQEGTEAFF
DNA: TGTGCCAGCAGCCAAGATAATGGACAGGAGGGCACTGAAGCTTTCTTT

V: TRBV19
J: TRBJ1-2
length: 15
size: NA
D: NA
CDR3: CASSTQDRSNYGYNF
DNA: TGTGCCAGTAGTACCCAGGACAGATCTAACTATGGCTACAACTTC

V: TRBV4-3
J: TRBJ2-1
length: 16
size: many
D: TRBD2
CDR3: CASSQGVAGGGNEQFF
DNA: TGCGCCAGCAGCCAAGGGGTGGCGGGGGGCGGGAATGAGCAGTTCTTC

V: TRBV3-1
J: TRBJ2-7
length: 11
size: many
D: NA
CDR3: CASRGVNEQYF
DNA: TGTGCCAGCAGGGGAGTAAACGAGCAGTACTTC

V: TRBV7-2
J: TRBJ2-7
length: 15
size: many
D: NA
CDR3: CASSLDYLKTYEQYF
DNA: TGTGCCAGCAGCTTAGATTATCTCAAGACCTACGAGCAGTACTTC

V: TRBV7-9
J: TRBJ2-5
length: 11
size: NA
D: NA
CDR3: CTSSTEETQYF
DNA: TGTACCAGCAGCACCGAAGAGACCCAGTACTTC

V: TRBV12-5
J: TRBJ1-2
length: 12
size: few
D: NA
CDR3: CASGPTTARYIF
DNA: TGTGCTAGTGGTCCCACGACAGCCCGATACATCTTC

V: TRBV7-9
J: TRBJ1-1
length: 15
size: many
D: NA
CDR3: CASSLGRGVDTEAFF
DNA: TGTGCCAGCAGCTTAGGGCGAGGGGTCGACACTGAAGCTTTCTTT

V: TRBV29-1
J: TRBJ1-4
length: 12
size: many
D: NA
CDR3: CSVELSNEKLFF
DNA: TGCAGCGTTGAACTCAGTAATGAAAAACTGTTTTTT

V: TRBV3-1
J: TRBJ1-1
length: 13
size: NA
D: NA
CDR3: CASSQVTGPGAFF
DNA: TGTGCCAGCAGCCAAGTCACCGGGCCTGGAGCTTTCTTT

V: TRBV2
J: TRBJ2-7
length: 15
size: NA
D: TRBD2
CDR3: CANRALADNSYEQYF
DNA: TGTGCCAACAGAGCACTAGCGGATAACTCCTACGAGCAGTACTTC

V: TRBV3-1
J: TRBJ2-7
length: 14
size: many
D: NA
CDR3: CASTPGAGSYEQYF
DNA: TGTGCCAGCACCCCTGGGGCCGGCTCCTACGAGCAGTACTTC

V: TRBV7-2
J: TRBJ2-2
length: 15
size: NA
D: TRBD2
CDR3: CASSPSGRWTGELFF
DNA: TGTGCCAGCAGCCCTAGCGGGAGATGGACCGGGGAGCTGTTTTTT

V: TRBV12-3/TRBV12-4
J: TRBJ2-2
length: 14
size: few
D: NA
CDR3: CASTPGGNTGELFF
DNA: TGTGCCAGCACCCCTGGAGGTAACACCGGGGAGCTGTTTTTT

V: TRBV12-3/TRBV12-4
J: TRBJ1-2
length: 14
size: NA
D: NA
CDR3: CASSPLGINYVYTF
DNA: TGTGCCAGCAGCCCATTGGGGATAAACTATGTCTACACCTTC

V: TRBV27
J: TRBJ1-5
length: 15
size: many
D: NA
CDR3: CASRPRGTNNQPQHF
DNA: TGTGCCAGCAGGCCTCGAGGGACGAACAATCAGCCCCAGCATTTT

V: TRBV12-3/TRBV12-4
J: TRBJ1-6
length: 15
size: many
D: NA
CDR3: CASSSTWGRNSPLHF
DNA: TGTGCCAGCAGTTCTACATGGGGGAGGAATTCACCCCTCCACTTT

V: TRBV28
J: TRBJ1-6
length: 13
size: many
D: TRBD1
CDR3: CASSSGQGTPLHF
DNA: TGTGCCAGCAGTTCAGGACAGGGAACGCCCCTCCACTTT